This is a list of T cell receptor beta chains from one sample in a study of T cells in Graves' hyperthyroidism and ophthalmopathy. TCRdb ran MiXCR on the multiplex PCR reads and lists one entry per CDR3 protein. The table has approximately 710,000 distinct CDR3 sequences, 15% to 20% seen once. The sequencing input was blood. These TCRs come from a man in his fifties or sixties with Graves' hyperthyroidism. Each CDR3 is given with its conserved first and last residue. Each record gives: D gene, clone size, V gene, J gene, CDR3 protein, CDR3 DNA. The D gene is left open where the match is weak. The size field is filled for only some rows; it gives once, few, many or a size class.

d_gene: -; abundance: -; v_gene: TRBV10-3; j_gene: TRBJ1-1; CDR3aa: CAGASRLNTEAFF; CDR3nt: TGTGCCGGAGCCTCACGGTTGAACACTGAAGCTTTCTTT
d_gene: -; abundance: many; v_gene: TRBV11-2; j_gene: TRBJ2-3; CDR3aa: CASSLILAGDTQYF; CDR3nt: TGTGCCAGCAGCTTAATCCTAGCAGGAGATACGCAGTATTTT
d_gene: -; abundance: many; v_gene: TRBV2; j_gene: TRBJ1-2; CDR3aa: CASGDSGYTF; CDR3nt: TGTGCCAGCGGAGACTCAGGCTACACCTTC
d_gene: -; abundance: many; v_gene: TRBV7-9; j_gene: TRBJ1-6; CDR3aa: CASSSTLAGGGNSPLHF; CDR3nt: TGTGCCAGCAGCTCCACCCTCGCGGGCGGAGGGAATTCACCCCTCCACTTT
d_gene: -; abundance: -; v_gene: TRBV11-2; j_gene: TRBJ2-7; CDR3aa: CASSLSIERWSEQYF; CDR3nt: TGTGCCAGCAGCCTCTCAATTGAAAGGTGGAGCGAGCAGTACTTC
d_gene: -; abundance: few; v_gene: TRBV28; j_gene: TRBJ2-2; CDR3aa: CASSAPGPTGELFF; CDR3nt: TGTGCCAGCAGTGCCCCGGGGCCCACCGGGGAGCTGTTTTTT
d_gene: -; abundance: -; v_gene: TRBV2; j_gene: TRBJ1-5; CDR3aa: CASSRLDNNQPQHF; CDR3nt: TGTGCCAGCAGTCGACTGGACAACAATCAGCCCCAGCATTTT
d_gene: TRBD1; abundance: many; v_gene: TRBV12-3/TRBV12-4; j_gene: TRBJ1-2; CDR3aa: CASSQQGEKSGYTF; CDR3nt: TGTGCCAGCAGCCAACAGGGGGAGAAGAGTGGCTACACCTTC
d_gene: -; abundance: -; v_gene: TRBV20-1; j_gene: TRBJ1-5; CDR3aa: CSGGTSNQPQHF; CDR3nt: TGCAGTGGGGGCACTAGCAATCAGCCCCAGCATTTT
d_gene: TRBD2; abundance: few; v_gene: TRBV5-4; j_gene: TRBJ2-1; CDR3aa: CASSAGGVGSYNEQFF; CDR3nt: TGTGCCAGCAGCGCGGGAGGGGTGGGTTCCTACAATGAGCAGTTCTTC
d_gene: -; abundance: few; v_gene: TRBV28; j_gene: TRBJ1-3; CDR3aa: CASSFTGTHSGNTIYF; CDR3nt: TGTGCCAGCAGTTTTACAGGGACCCACTCTGGAAACACCATATATTTT
d_gene: TRBD1; abundance: -; v_gene: TRBV4-1; j_gene: TRBJ2-5; CDR3aa: CASSQDPGGGQETQYF; CDR3nt: TGCGCCAGCAGCCAAGATCCAGGGGGTGGGCAAGAGACCCAGTACTTC
d_gene: -; abundance: many; v_gene: TRBV20-1; j_gene: TRBJ1-3; CDR3aa: CSARDWGGSGNTIYF; CDR3nt: TGCAGTGCTAGAGATTGGGGGGGCTCTGGAAACACCATATATTTT
d_gene: -; abundance: many; v_gene: TRBV27; j_gene: TRBJ1-2; CDR3aa: CASSWARNYGYTF; CDR3nt: TGTGCCAGCAGCTGGGCCCGAAACTATGGCTACACCTTC
d_gene: -; abundance: -; v_gene: TRBV12-3/TRBV12-4; j_gene: TRBJ1-6; CDR3aa: CASSLKGDSPLHF; CDR3nt: TGTGCCAGCAGTTTAAAAGGGGATTCACCCCTCCACTTT
d_gene: -; abundance: many; v_gene: TRBV30; j_gene: TRBJ1-3; CDR3aa: CAWSKQGNTIYF; CDR3nt: TGTGCCTGGAGTAAGCAAGGAAACACCATATATTTT
d_gene: TRBD1; abundance: -; v_gene: TRBV27; j_gene: TRBJ1-1; CDR3aa: CASSQTGPEAEAFF; CDR3nt: TGTGCCAGCAGTCAGACAGGGCCCGAGGCTGAAGCTTTCTTT
d_gene: TRBD1; abundance: many; v_gene: TRBV19; j_gene: TRBJ1-5; CDR3aa: CASRDRGTLGNQPQHF; CDR3nt: TGTGCCAGTAGGGACAGGGGCACTCTAGGCAATCAGCCCCAGCATTTT
d_gene: TRBD2; abundance: many; v_gene: TRBV6-2/TRBV6-3; j_gene: TRBJ2-2; CDR3aa: CASPKPTSGRAGGELFF; CDR3nt: TGTGCCAGCCCAAAACCGACTAGCGGGAGGGCAGGCGGGGAGCTGTTTTTT
d_gene: -; abundance: many; v_gene: TRBV20-1; j_gene: TRBJ2-3; CDR3aa: CSARRIGSGSTDTQYF; CDR3nt: TGCAGTGCTAGGAGAATCGGAAGCGGGTCCACAGATACGCAGTATTTT
d_gene: TRBD1; abundance: -; v_gene: TRBV4-1; j_gene: TRBJ2-7; CDR3aa: CASSQGFLGTGSYEQYF; CDR3nt: TGCGCCAGCAGCCAAGGCTTTTTAGGGACAGGCTCCTACGAGCAGTACTTC
d_gene: -; abundance: -; v_gene: TRBV7-2; j_gene: TRBJ2-3; CDR3aa: CASSSLRTAGSSTDTQYF; CDR3nt: TGTGCCAGCAGCTCCTTGCGGACTGCTGGTTCTAGCACAGATACGCAGTATTTT
d_gene: TRBD1; abundance: many; v_gene: TRBV7-2; j_gene: TRBJ2-1; CDR3aa: CASSSDRAINEQFF; CDR3nt: TGTGCCAGCAGCTCGGACAGGGCAATCAATGAGCAGTTCTTC
d_gene: TRBD2; abundance: -; v_gene: TRBV5-4; j_gene: TRBJ2-1; CDR3aa: CASSPGLAERDEQFF; CDR3nt: TGTGCCAGCAGCCCGGGACTAGCGGAAAGGGATGAGCAGTTCTTC
d_gene: -; abundance: many; v_gene: TRBV27; j_gene: TRBJ2-3; CDR3aa: CASSLGLADTDTQYF; CDR3nt: TGTGCCAGCAGTTTGGGGCTAGCTGATACAGATACGCAGTATTTT
d_gene: -; abundance: many; v_gene: TRBV7-2; j_gene: TRBJ2-7; CDR3aa: CASSPPPRGPVSYEQYF; CDR3nt: TGTGCCAGCAGCCCCCCCCCCCGGGGGCCGGTCTCCTACGAGCAGTACTTC
d_gene: -; abundance: -; v_gene: TRBV2; j_gene: TRBJ1-1; CDR3aa: CASEDFRTGSLWDAEAFF; CDR3nt: TGTGCCAGCGAGGATTTCAGGACCGGCTCACTTTGGGACGCTGAAGCTTTCTTT
d_gene: -; abundance: many; v_gene: TRBV27; j_gene: TRBJ1-2; CDR3aa: CASSWALGLGYTF; CDR3nt: TGTGCCAGCAGTTGGGCCCTCGGGTTGGGCTACACCTTC
d_gene: -; abundance: many; v_gene: TRBV28; j_gene: TRBJ1-2; CDR3aa: CASSLWGARNYGYTF; CDR3nt: TGTGCCAGCAGTTTATGGGGGGCGCGTAACTATGGCTACACCTTC
d_gene: TRBD1; abundance: -; v_gene: TRBV7-9; j_gene: TRBJ1-4; CDR3aa: CASSLGTGASYEKLFF; CDR3nt: TGTGCCAGCAGCCTGGGGACAGGGGCAAGTTATGAAAAACTGTTTTTT
d_gene: -; abundance: many; v_gene: TRBV20-1; j_gene: TRBJ1-1; CDR3aa: CSAKVSQKNTEAFF; CDR3nt: TGCAGTGCTAAGGTCAGTCAGAAGAACACTGAAGCTTTCTTT
d_gene: -; abundance: -; v_gene: TRBV14; j_gene: TRBJ2-1; CDR3aa: CASSQDRLSYNEQFF; CDR3nt: TGTGCCAGCAGCCAAGACCGACTGAGTTACAATGAGCAGTTCTTC
d_gene: -; abundance: many; v_gene: TRBV28; j_gene: TRBJ1-1; CDR3aa: CASSLTGHLGTEAFF; CDR3nt: TGTGCCAGCAGCCTAACGGGGCACCTGGGCACTGAAGCTTTCTTT
d_gene: -; abundance: -; v_gene: TRBV6-1; j_gene: TRBJ2-2; CDR3aa: CATLRYRQLSTGELFF; CDR3nt: TGTGCCACCCTCCGGTATAGACAGCTTTCCACCGGGGAGCTGTTTTTT
d_gene: -; abundance: -; v_gene: TRBV30; j_gene: TRBJ1-3; CDR3aa: CTSVGSGNTIYF; CDR3nt: TGTACCTCCGTGGGCTCTGGAAACACCATATATTTT
d_gene: -; abundance: -; v_gene: TRBV5-1; j_gene: TRBJ2-3; CDR3aa: CASSWDTRQQRATDTQYF; CDR3nt: TGCGCCAGCAGTTGGGACACAAGACAGCAACGAGCCACAGATACGCAGTATTTT
d_gene: -; abundance: -; v_gene: TRBV4-3; j_gene: TRBJ1-3; CDR3aa: CASSHGRQGSGNTIYF; CDR3nt: TGCGCCAGCAGCCACGGACGCCAGGGTTCTGGAAACACCATATATTTT